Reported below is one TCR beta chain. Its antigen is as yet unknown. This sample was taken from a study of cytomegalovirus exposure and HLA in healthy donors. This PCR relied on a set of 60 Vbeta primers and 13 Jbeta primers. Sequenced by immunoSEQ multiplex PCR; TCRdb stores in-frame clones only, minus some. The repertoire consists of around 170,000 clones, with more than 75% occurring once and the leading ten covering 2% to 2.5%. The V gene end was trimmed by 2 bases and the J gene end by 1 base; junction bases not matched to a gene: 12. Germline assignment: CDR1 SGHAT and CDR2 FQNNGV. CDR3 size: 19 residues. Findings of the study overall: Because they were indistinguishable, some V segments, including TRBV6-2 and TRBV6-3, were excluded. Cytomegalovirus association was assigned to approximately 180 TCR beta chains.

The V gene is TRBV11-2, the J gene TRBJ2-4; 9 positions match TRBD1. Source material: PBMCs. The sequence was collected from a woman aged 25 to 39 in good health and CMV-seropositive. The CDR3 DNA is TGTGCCAGCAGCTTAAAGGGACAGGGTTTTCGGGGGGCCAAAAACATTCAGTACTTC. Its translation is CASSLKGQGFRGAKNIQYF.